Listed below are T cell receptor beta chains from one sample, sequenced in a study of cytomegalovirus exposure and HLA in healthy donors. Profiling relied on immunoSEQ multiplex PCR, and the TCRdb table lists in-frame clones only, not all of them. The top ten clones hold over 6% of a sample with 90,000 to 150,000 clones, around 87% of them seen once. The specimen sequenced was PBMCs. The receptor set was obtained from a woman aged 18-29 years in good health and CMV-seropositive. Both conserved end residues are part of each CDR3. D genes are given only for firm matches. Clone size appears in some rows only: once, few, many, or a class for an expanded clone.

size: .; length: 14; D: .; J: TRBJ1-2; V: TRBV6-5; CDR3: CASSYPDRSYGYTF; DNA: TGTGCCAGCAGTTACCCGGACAGATCCTATGGCTACACCTTC
size: .; length: 15; D: .; J: TRBJ1-2; V: TRBV6-5; CDR3: CASSSTGIANYGYTF; DNA: TGTGCCAGCTCTAGTACGGGGATAGCTAACTATGGCTACACCTTC
size: .; length: 13; D: TRBD1; J: TRBJ2-7; V: TRBV5-6; CDR3: CASSGTGYHEQYF; DNA: TGTGCCAGCAGCGGGACAGGGTACCACGAGCAGTACTTC
size: .; length: 15; D: TRBD1; J: TRBJ1-6; V: TRBV5-6; CDR3: CASRRGQIYNSPLHF; DNA: TGTGCCAGCAGACGGGGACAGATTTATAATTCACCCCTCCACTTT
size: .; length: 16; D: .; J: TRBJ1-2; V: TRBV6-5; CDR3: CASSYSSGYRHYGYTF; DNA: TGTGCCAGCAGTTACTCGAGCGGGTACCGCCACTATGGCTACACCTTC
size: .; length: 14; D: .; J: TRBJ2-2; V: TRBV6-1; CDR3: CASSTTANTGELFF; DNA: TGTGCCAGCAGCACCACAGCGAACACCGGGGAGCTGTTTTTT
size: once; length: 14; D: TRBD1; J: TRBJ2-2; V: TRBV5-5; CDR3: CASSKDRVTGELFF; DNA: TGTGCCAGCAGCAAGGACAGGGTCACCGGGGAGCTGTTTTTT
size: .; length: 13; D: TRBD1; J: TRBJ1-2; V: TRBV7-9; CDR3: CASGRQGAHGYTF; DNA: TGTGCCAGCGGACGACAGGGGGCTCATGGCTACACCTTC
size: .; length: 13; D: .; J: TRBJ1-2; V: TRBV29-1; CDR3: CSAKRPEYYGYTF; DNA: TGCAGCGCCAAGAGGCCAGAGTACTATGGCTACACCTTC
size: .; length: 15; D: TRBD1; J: TRBJ2-7; V: TRBV5-5; CDR3: CASSPWTGRSSEQYF; DNA: TGTGCCAGCAGCCCCTGGACAGGGAGAAGCTCCGAGCAGTACTTC
size: .; length: 10; D: .; J: TRBJ1-1; V: TRBV29-1; CDR3: CSVGSPEAFF; DNA: TGCAGCGTTGGTAGCCCTGAAGCTTTCTTT
size: .; length: 12; D: TRBD1; J: TRBJ1-2; V: TRBV7-8; CDR3: CASSVQGNGYTF; DNA: TGTGCCAGCAGCGTACAGGGGAATGGCTACACCTTC
size: .; length: 13; D: .; J: TRBJ1-1; V: TRBV9; CDR3: CASSETGNTEAFF; DNA: TGTGCCAGCAGCGAGACAGGGAACACTGAAGCTTTCTTT
size: .; length: 15; D: TRBD1; J: TRBJ2-2; V: TRBV18; CDR3: CASSLAAGGSGELFF; DNA: TGTGCCAGCTCACTGGCGGCAGGGGGATCCGGGGAGCTGTTTTTT
size: .; length: 15; D: TRBD1; J: TRBJ1-1; V: TRBV18; CDR3: CASSPRTGLNTEAFF; DNA: TGTGCCAGCTCACCCAGGACAGGTTTGAACACTGAAGCTTTCTTT